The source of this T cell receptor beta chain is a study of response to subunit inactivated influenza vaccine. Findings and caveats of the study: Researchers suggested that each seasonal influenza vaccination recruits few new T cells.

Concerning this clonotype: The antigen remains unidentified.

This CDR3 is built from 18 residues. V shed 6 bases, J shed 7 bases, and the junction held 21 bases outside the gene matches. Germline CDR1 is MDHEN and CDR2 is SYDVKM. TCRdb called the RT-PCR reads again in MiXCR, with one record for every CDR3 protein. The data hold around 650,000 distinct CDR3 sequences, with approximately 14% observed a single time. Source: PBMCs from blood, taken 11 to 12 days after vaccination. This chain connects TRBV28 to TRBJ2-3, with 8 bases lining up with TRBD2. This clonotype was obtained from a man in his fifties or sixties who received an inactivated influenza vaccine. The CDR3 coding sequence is TGTGCCAGCAGCCCCAACAGAGTATCAGCGGGGGCGGGGCATACGCAGTATTTT. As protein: CASSPNRVSAGAGHTQYF.